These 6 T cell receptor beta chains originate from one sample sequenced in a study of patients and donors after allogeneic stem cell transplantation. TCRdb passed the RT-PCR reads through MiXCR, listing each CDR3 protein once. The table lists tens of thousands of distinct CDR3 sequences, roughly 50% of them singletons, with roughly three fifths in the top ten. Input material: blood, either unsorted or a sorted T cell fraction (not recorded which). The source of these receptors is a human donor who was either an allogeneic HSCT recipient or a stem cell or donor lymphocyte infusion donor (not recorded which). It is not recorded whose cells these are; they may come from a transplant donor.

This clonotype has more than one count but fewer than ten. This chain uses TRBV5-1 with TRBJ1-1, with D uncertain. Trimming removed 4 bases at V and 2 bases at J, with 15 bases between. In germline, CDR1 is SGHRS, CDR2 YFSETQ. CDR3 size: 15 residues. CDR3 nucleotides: TGCGCCAGCAGCCCGCCCGGCACAAGAAACACTGAAGCTTTCTTT. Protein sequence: CASSPPGTRNTEAFF. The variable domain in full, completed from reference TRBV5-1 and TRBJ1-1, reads KAGVTQTPRYLIKTRGQQVTLSCSPISGHRSVSWYQQTPGQGLQFLFEYFSETQRNKGNFPGRFSGRQFSNSRSEMNVSTLELGDSALYLCASSPPGTRNTEAFFGQGTRLTVV.

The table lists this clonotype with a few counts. The CDR3 DNA follows: TGCGCCAGCAGCTACGGGACAGGGAATCAGCCCCAGCATTTT. Translating gives CASSYGTGNQPQHF. The V gene is TRBV5-1, the J gene TRBJ1-5; 9 nucleotides match TRBD1. The V gene end was trimmed by 3 bases and the J gene end by 4 bases; junction bases not matched to a gene: 2. The CDR3 has 14 residues. In germline, CDR1 is SGHRS, CDR2 YFSETQ.

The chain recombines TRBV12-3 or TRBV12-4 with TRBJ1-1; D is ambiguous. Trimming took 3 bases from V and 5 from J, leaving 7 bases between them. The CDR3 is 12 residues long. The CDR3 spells CASSFKLTEAFF. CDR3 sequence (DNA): TGTGCCAGCAGTTTTAAGTTGACTGAAGCTTTCTTT.

The CDR3 reads CASSSIGQLHYGYTF. The CDR3 DNA sequence: TGTGCCAGCAGTTCGATCGGACAGCTACACTATGGCTACACCTTC. This chain connects TRBV12-3 or TRBV12-4 to TRBJ1-2; D may be TRBD1 (6 bases). This CDR3 region has 15 residues. V dropped 4 bases and J dropped 3 bases, with 15 bases sitting between them.

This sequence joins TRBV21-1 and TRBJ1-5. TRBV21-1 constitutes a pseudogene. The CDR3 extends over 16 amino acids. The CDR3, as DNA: TGTGCCAGCAGCAAAATTAGGTGTCATGACGATCAGCCCCAGCATTTT. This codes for CASSKIRCHDDQPQHF.

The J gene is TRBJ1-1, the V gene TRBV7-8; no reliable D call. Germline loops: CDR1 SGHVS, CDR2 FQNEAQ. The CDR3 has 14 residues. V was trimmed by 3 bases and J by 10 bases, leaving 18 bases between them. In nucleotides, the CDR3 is TGTGCCAGCAGCTTGGCAGACACCTGGAAGCGAGCTTTCTTT. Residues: CASSLADTWKRAFF.